These 9 T cell receptor beta chains share one sample of origin, sequenced in a study of blood T cell repertoires in COVID-19. The method was immunoSEQ multiplex PCR; TCRdb's version includes in-frame clones alone and lacks a portion of them. This table holds a few hundred thousand clones, nearly 90% found once. Specimen: PBMCs or T cells enriched from blood (not recorded which). The origin of the receptors is a woman in her 30s who had recovered from COVID-19.

This chain joins TRBV5-4 and TRBJ2-3, with D perhaps matching TRBD2 (5 bases). CDR3 length: 15 amino acids. Trimming pared 0 bases from V and 2 bases from J, leaving 10 bases between. Germline CDR1 SGHNT, CDR2 YYREEE (reference sequence). CDR3 sequence reads: CASSLVGLPTDTQYF. CDR3 coding DNA: TGTGCCAGCAGCTTGGTCGGACTGCCCACAGATACGCAGTATTTT.

Here the CDR3 reads CASSPKFEQYF. The CDR3 region has the DNA TGTGCCAGCAGCCCCAAATTCGAGCAGTACTTC. V and J are TRBV7-8 and TRBJ2-7; D call uncertain. Germline lookup yields CDR1 SGHVS and CDR2 FQNEAQ. Trimming took off 5 bases at V and 6 bases at J, with 8 bases between the two ends. The CDR3 extends over 11 amino acids.

The gene calls are TRBV6-4 and TRBJ1-5; unclear D gene. Germline CDR1 and CDR2: MRHNA and SNTAGT. Trimming removed 6 bases from V and 6 bases from J, with 15 bases in between. This CDR3 is built from 14 residues. CDR3 region: CASSPGGEGQPQHF. The CDR3 DNA follows: TGTGCCAGCAGCCCCGGCGGGGAGGGTCAGCCCCAGCATTTT.

The rearrangement uses TRBV5-6 and TRBJ1-1, with D uncertain. The germline gives CDR1 SGHDT, CDR2 YYEEEE. V shed 1 base and J shed 7 bases, with 14 bases lying between them. The CDR3 covers 14 residues. For the CDR3, the DNA is TGTGCCAGCAGCTTGCCCAACAGTGGAGGTGAAGCTTTCTTT. It translates to CASSLPNSGGEAFF. Looking up the rest from reference TRBV5-6 and TRBJ1-1 gives the full variable domain: DAGVTQSPTHLIKTRGQQVTLRCSPKSGHDTVSWYQQALGQGPQFIFQYYEEEERQRGNFPDRFSGHQFPNYSSELNVNALLLGDSALYLCASSLPNSGGEAFFGQGTRLTVV.

The chain is built from TRBV19 and TRBJ1-5, with D tentatively TRBD1 (6 bases). V shed 6 bases and J shed 4 bases, with 13 bases lying between them. The CDR3 runs 14 residues. CDR1 and CDR2 from the germline V gene are LNHDA and SQIVND (reference sequence). CDR3: CASRGQVWNQPQHF. Written as DNA, the CDR3 is TGTGCCAGTAGGGGACAAGTTTGGAATCAGCCCCAGCATTTT. Supplemented by reference TRBV19 and TRBJ1-5, the full variable domain reads DGGITQSPKYLFRKEGQNVTLSCEQNLNHDAMYWYRQDPGQGLRLIYYSQIVNDFQKGDIAEGYSVSREKKESFPLTVTSAQKNPTAFYLCASRGQVWNQPQHFGDGTRLSIL.

The gene calls are TRBV5-1 and TRBJ1-4; 8 bases are shared with TRBD1. Losses at the gene ends were 4 bases for V and 5 bases for J; bases not matched to a gene: 7. The CDR3 length is 15 residues. Germline V CDR1 and CDR2: SGHRS, YFSETQ. CDR3 protein: CASSQGTGRNEKLFF. The CDR3 DNA is TGCGCCAGCAGCCAGGGGACAGGCCGAAATGAAAAACTGTTTTTT.

The rearrangement joins TRBV6-1 to TRBJ2-2; D remains unclear. Germline CDR1 and CDR2: MNHNS and SASEGT. V was shortened by 4 bases and J by 5 bases, with 8 bases between the two germline ends. The CDR3 loop spans 13 amino acids. CDR3 sequence (DNA): TGTGCCAGCAGTGTGTTGGAGACCGGGGAGCTGTTTTTT. It specifies CASSVLETGELFF.

There are a few counts of this clone. This chain connects TRBV28 to TRBJ1-2, with TRBD1 matching 8 bases. J lost 3 bases, V lost 5 bases, and 5 bases had no gene match. The CDR3 length is 14 residues. From germline, CDR1 is MDHEN and CDR2 SYDVKM. The DNA of the CDR3 is TGTGCCAGCAGTCCCGGACAGGGCTACTATGGCTACACCTTC. Translation gives CASSPGQGYYGYTF.

CDR3 bases: TGTGCCAGCAGCCGGGTCCACACCGGGGAGCTGTTTTTT. Amino acid sequence: CASSRVHTGELFF. The gene calls are TRBV11-2 and TRBJ2-2, with D unresolved. Per germline, CDR1 SGHAT and CDR2 FQNNGV. Deletions cut 5 bases from V and 3 bases from J, with 7 bases between. This CDR3 spans 13 amino acids.